The sequence of this TCR beta chain was determined in a study of blood T cell repertoires in COVID-19. Study details: Samples taken during acute and convalescent COVID-19 were collected in the United States, Italy and Spain. Sources were T cells, B-cell-depleted T cells, or PBMCs; the material itself was cDNA or gDNA.

Per the study methods: Amplifying reference gene primers gave estimates of nucleated cell counts. Data came from immunoSEQ multiplex PCR; TCRdb stores just in-frame clones and leaves some out. The V and J calls and the clone size are those of that table, but D and trimming were determined from the DNA. The table lists a few hundred thousand clones, around nine tenths of them singletons. This clone appeared a single time. CDR1 and CDR2 from the germline V gene are SNHLY and FYNNEI. Trimming shortened V by 3 bases and J by 1 base, and 12 bases separated the two germline ends. The CDR3 spans 15 residues.

Source material: peripheral blood. The receptor comes from a woman in her seventies with active or convalescent COVID-19. This chain uses TRBV2 with TRBJ2-5, with D perhaps TRBD1 (5 bases). For the CDR3, the DNA is TGTGCCAGCAGTGAGGACACCCCTCCCCAAGAGACCCAGTACTTC. Its protein product is CASSEDTPPQETQYF.